This TCR beta chain appears in the sequencing data of a study of T cells in Graves' hyperthyroidism and ophthalmopathy. Fresh 10 ml peripheral blood yielded PBMCs. RNA transcripts provided the source from which TCR beta CDR3 regions were amplified. First-round RT-PCR targeting the TCR CDR3 was performed with the HTBI primer set. MiXCR, run by TCRdb on the multiplex PCR reads, gives a single entry per CDR3 protein. The sample comprises over 350,000 distinct CDR3 sequences, more than 12% of which are singletons, and around 30% rests with the top ten. Details on this clonotype: Given a much more abundant clone one base away, this may be a read error.

This clonotype was obtained from a man between 45 and 60 years old with Graves' ophthalmopathy. Sequenced sample: blood.

The CDR3 nucleotides are TGTGCCACCAGTGATTCAGGGAGGGCCACAGATACGCAGTATTTT. Amino acids: CATSDSGRATDTQYF. J is TRBJ2-3 and V is TRBV24-1, with TRBD2 identical over 7 bases. Germline-derived CDR1 and CDR2 are KGHDR and SFDVKD. The length of the CDR3 is 15 residues. The V and J ends lost 2 bases and 2 bases, in that order; junction bases with no gene match: 3.